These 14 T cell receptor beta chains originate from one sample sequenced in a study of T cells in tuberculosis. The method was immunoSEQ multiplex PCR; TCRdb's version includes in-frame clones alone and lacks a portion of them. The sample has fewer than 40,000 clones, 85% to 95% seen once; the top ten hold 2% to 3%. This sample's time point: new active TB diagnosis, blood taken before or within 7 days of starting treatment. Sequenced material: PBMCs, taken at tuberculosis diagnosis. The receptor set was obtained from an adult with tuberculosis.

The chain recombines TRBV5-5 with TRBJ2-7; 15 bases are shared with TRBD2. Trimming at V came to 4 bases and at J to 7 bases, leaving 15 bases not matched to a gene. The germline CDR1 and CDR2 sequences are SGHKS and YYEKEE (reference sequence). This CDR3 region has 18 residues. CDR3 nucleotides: TGTGCCAGCAGCCCGGGGACTAGCGGGGGGCCGGTTCTAGGGGAGCAGTACGTC. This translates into CASSPGTSGGPVLGEQYV.

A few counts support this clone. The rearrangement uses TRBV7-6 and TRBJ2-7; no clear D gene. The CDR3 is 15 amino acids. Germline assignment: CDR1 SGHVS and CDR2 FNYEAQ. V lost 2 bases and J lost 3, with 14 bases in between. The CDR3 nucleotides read TGTGCCAGCAGCTTACAAGAATGGCTAAACTACGAGCAGTACGTC. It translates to CASSLQEWLNYEQYV.

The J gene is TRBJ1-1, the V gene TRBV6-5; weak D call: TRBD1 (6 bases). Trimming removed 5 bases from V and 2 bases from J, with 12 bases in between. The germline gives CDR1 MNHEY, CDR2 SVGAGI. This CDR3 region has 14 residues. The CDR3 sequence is CASSPVRGNTEAFF. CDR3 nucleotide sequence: TGTGCCAGCAGTCCGGTCAGGGGTAACACTGAAGCTTTCTTT.

Written as DNA, the CDR3 is TGTGCCAGCAGTAGGCAGGGCTCCTACGAGCAGTACGTC. As protein: CASSRQGSYEQYV. The V call is TRBV2, the J call TRBJ2-7; a weak D match, TRBD1 (5 bases). V shed 5 bases and J shed 0 bases, with 8 bases lying between them. The CDR3 runs 13 residues. The germline CDR1 and CDR2 sequences are SNHLY and FYNNEI.

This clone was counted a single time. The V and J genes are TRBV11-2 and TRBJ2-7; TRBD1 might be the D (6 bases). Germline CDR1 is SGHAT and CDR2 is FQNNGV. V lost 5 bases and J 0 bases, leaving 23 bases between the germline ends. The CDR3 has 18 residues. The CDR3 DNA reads TGTGCCAGCAGCCCTAATAACAGGGAAAGGGGGACCTCCTACGAGCAGTACTTC. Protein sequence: CASSPNNRERGTSYEQYF.

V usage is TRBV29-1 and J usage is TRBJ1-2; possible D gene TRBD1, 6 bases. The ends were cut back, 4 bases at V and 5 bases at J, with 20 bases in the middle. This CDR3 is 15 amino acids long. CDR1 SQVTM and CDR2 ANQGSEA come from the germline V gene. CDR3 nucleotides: TGCAGCGTTGCCTCCTCTTCCCACAGGGAGTATGGCTACACCTTC. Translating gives CSVASSSHREYGYTF. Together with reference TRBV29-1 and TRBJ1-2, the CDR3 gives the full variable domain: SAVISQKPSRDICQRGTSLTIQCQVDSQVTMMFWYRQQPGQSLTLIATANQGSEATYESGFVIDKFPISRPNLTFSTLTVSNMSPEDSSIYLCSVASSSHREYGYTFGSGTRLTVV.

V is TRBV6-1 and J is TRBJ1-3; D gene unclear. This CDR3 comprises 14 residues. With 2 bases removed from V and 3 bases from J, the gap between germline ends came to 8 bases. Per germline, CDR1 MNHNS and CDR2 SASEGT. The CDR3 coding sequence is TGTGCCAGCAGTGAATTCGCCGGTGGAAACACCATATATTTT. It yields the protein CASSEFAGGNTIYF.

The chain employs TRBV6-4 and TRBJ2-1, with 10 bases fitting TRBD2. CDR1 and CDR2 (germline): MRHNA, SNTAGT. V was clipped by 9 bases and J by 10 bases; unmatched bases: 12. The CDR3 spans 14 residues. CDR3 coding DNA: TGTGCCAGTCGTTGGGCTAGCGGGGGTCAGGAGCAGTTCTTC. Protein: CASRWASGGQEQFF.

This CDR3 reads CASSPTGYGYTF. CDR3 DNA: TGTGCCAGCAGCCCGACAGGCTATGGCTACACCTTC. This chain connects TRBV6-6 to TRBJ1-2, with D maybe TRBD1 (6 bases). Germline-derived CDR1 and CDR2 are MNHNY and SVGAGI (reference sequence). Deletions cut 6 bases from V and 4 bases from J, with 9 bases between. The CDR3 is 12 amino acids.

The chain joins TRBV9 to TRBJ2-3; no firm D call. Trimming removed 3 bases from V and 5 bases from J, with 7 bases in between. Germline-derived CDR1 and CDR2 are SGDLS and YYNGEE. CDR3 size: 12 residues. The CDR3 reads CASSAFRDTQYF. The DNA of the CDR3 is TGTGCCAGCAGCGCCTTTAGAGATACGCAGTATTTT.

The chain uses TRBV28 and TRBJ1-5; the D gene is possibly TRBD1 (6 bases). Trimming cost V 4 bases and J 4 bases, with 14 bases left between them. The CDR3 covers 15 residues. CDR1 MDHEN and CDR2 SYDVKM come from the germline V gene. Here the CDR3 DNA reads TGTGCCAGCAGTTCCCCGACAGGCCCAAATCAGCCCCAGCATTTT. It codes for CASSSPTGPNQPQHF.

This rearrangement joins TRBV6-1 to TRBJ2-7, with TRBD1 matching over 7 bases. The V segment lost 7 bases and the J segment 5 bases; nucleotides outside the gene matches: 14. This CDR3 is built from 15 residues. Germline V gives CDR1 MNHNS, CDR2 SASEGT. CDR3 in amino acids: CASTRLGGLRDEQYV. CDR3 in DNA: TGTGCCAGCACACGGTTAGGGGGCCTTCGAGACGAGCAGTACGTC.

The CDR3 loop is CASSETGARYEQYV. The CDR3 DNA reads TGTGCCAGCAGTGAGACAGGGGCACGGTACGAGCAGTACGTC. V is TRBV6-1 and J is TRBJ2-7; 8 bases agree with TRBD1. Per germline, CDR1 MNHNS and CDR2 SASEGT. Germline trimming cut 3 bases from V and 4 bases from J; bases unmatched to any gene: 5. This CDR3 spans 14 amino acids.

CDR3 sequence (DNA): TGTGCCAGCAGTTCGGGAATAACCGGGACAGAGAGCACAGATACGCAGTATTTT. Protein product: CASSSGITGTESTDTQYF. This rearrangement joins TRBV27 to TRBJ2-3, with TRBD1 matching 7 bases. The trim removed 4 bases at V and 0 bases at J, leaving 13 bases unmatched. This CDR3 spans 18 amino acids. The germline CDR1 and CDR2 sequences are MNHEY and SMNVEV (reference sequence).